This T cell receptor (beta chain) was sequenced for a study of metastatic and nonmetastatic thyroid tumors. The wider study: Where malignant and benign thyroid patients were concerned, repertoires were compared across blood and tumor or nodule tissue. Study-wide findings and caveats: In both blood and tumor samples, TCR beta diversity was reported significantly higher for malignant than benign nodules.

Patients underwent thyroid surgery, and none had received any treatment before it. With regard to this clone: Its antigen is undetermined. The junction shows a germline mismatch at one end, possibly a read error.

This CDR3 is 12 amino acids long. Germline assignment: CDR1 ENHRY and CDR2 SYGVKD. Study processing details: Variation in CDR3 across clinicopathological groups served as the basis for constructing a distant-metastasis classifier in papillary thyroid cancer. MiXCR was used by TCRdb to re-call the PCR reads. The V and J calls come from TCRdb's annotation, not from the publication. The sample has 53,000 or so clones; approximately 22% are singletons. Material for sequencing was blood. This sequence joins TRBV10-3 and TRBJ1-1; D is unclear. The sequence was collected from a female donor with papillary thyroid cancer or a benign thyroid nodule (not recorded which). Some clones in this sample may be carry-over from other donors' samples. The CDR3 nucleotides read TGTGCCACCAGTGACATGAACACTGAAGCCTTCTTT. It codes for CATSDMNTEAFF.